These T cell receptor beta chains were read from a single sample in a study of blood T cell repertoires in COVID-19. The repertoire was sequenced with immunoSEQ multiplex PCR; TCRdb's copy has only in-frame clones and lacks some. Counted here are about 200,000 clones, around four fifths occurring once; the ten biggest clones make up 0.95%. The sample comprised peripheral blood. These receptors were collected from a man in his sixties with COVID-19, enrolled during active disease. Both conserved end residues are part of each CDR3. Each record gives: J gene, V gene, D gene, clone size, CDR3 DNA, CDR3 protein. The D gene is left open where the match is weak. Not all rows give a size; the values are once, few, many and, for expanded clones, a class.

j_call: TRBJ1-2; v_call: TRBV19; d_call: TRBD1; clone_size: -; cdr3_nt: TGTGCCAGTAGTACGCTGGGGACAGGGATGGGCGGCTACACCTTC; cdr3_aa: CASSTLGTGMGGYTF
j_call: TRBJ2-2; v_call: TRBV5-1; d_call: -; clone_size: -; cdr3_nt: TGCGCCAGCAGCTCCAGGGCTACGACCGGGGAGCTGTTTTTT; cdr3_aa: CASSSRATTGELFF
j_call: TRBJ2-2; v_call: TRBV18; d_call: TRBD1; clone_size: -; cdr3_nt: TGTGCCAGCTCACCAAGGTATCAGGGTCGGGGACAGGGGAACACCGGGGAGCTGTTTTTT; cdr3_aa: CASSPRYQGRGQGNTGELFF
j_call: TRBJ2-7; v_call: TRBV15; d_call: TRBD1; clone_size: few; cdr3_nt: TGTGCCACCAGCATAGTAACAGGGGGCGGGTACGAGCAGTACTTC; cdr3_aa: CATSIVTGGGYEQYF
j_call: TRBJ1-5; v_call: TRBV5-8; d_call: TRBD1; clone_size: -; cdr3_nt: TGTGCCAGCAGCTTGGGGACAGGGGGCAATCAGCCCCAGCATTTT; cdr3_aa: CASSLGTGGNQPQHF
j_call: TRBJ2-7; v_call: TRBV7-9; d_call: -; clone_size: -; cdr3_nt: TGTGCCAGCAGCCAACTGACTCCCTACGAGCAGTACTTC; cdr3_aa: CASSQLTPYEQYF
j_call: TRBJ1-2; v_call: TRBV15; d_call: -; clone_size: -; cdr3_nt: TGTGCCACCAGCAGAGATCGACGGAGGATTGGCTACACCTTC; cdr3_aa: CATSRDRRRIGYTF
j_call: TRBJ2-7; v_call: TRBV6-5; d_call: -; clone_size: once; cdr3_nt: TGTGCCAGCAGTCCTCAGGGGATCAGCGCCTACGAGCAGTACTTC; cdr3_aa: CASSPQGISAYEQYF
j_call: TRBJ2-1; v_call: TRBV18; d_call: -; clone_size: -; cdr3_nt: TGTGCCAGCGCAGGGACTTCCAATGAGCAGTTCTTC; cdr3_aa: CASAGTSNEQFF
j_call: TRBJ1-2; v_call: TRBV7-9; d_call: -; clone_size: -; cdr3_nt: TGTGCCAGCAGCCCCCTCGGACAGTCCTCGGTAGGCTACACCTTC; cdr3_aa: CASSPLGQSSVGYTF
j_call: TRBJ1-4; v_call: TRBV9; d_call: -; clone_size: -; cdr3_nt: TGTGCCAGCAGCGTAGGACCAGGGGATGAAAAACTGTTTTTT; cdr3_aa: CASSVGPGDEKLFF
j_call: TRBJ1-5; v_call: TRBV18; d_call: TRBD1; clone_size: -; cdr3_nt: TGTGCCAGCTCACCCGGGACAGGGTCAAATCAGCCCCAGCATTTT; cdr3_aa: CASSPGTGSNQPQHF
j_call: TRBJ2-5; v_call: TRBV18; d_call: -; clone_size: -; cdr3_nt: TGTGCCAGCTCACCGATCGGGGAGACCCAGTACTTC; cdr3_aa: CASSPIGETQYF
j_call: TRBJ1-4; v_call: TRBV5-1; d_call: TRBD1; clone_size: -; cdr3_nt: TGCGCCAGCAGCCACCGGGACAGGGGTGAAAAACTGTTTTTT; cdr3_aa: CASSHRDRGEKLFF
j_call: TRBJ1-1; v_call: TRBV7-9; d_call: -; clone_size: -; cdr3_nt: TGTGCCAGCAGCTTTAGGAGTTTGAACACTGAAGCTTTCTTT; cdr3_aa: CASSFRSLNTEAFF
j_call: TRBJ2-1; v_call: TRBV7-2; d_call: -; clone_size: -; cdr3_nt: TGTGCCAGCAGTCGCACCGGGTTTAGAGGCAATGAGCAGTTCTTC; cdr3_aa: CASSRTGFRGNEQFF
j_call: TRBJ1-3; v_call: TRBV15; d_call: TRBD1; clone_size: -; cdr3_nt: TGTGCCACCAGCAGAGATATGGCAGGGGGTGGAAACACCATATATTTT; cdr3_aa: CATSRDMAGGGNTIYF
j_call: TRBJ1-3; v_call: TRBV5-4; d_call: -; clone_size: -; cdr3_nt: TGTGCCAGCAGCTTTGGGGGCAACGGAAACACCATATATTTT; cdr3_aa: CASSFGGNGNTIYF
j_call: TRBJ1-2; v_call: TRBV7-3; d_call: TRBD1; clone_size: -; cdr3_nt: TGTGCCAGCAGCCCAGGGACAGCCACATATGGCTACACCTTC; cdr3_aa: CASSPGTATYGYTF
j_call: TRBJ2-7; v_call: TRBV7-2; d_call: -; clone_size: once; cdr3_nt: TGTGCCAGCAGCCTACGTAACGAGCAGTACTTC; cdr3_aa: CASSLRNEQYF
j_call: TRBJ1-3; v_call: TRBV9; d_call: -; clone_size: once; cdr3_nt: TGTGCCAGCAGCCCAGATGAAGGGGCACCCCCAAACACCATATATTTT; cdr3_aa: CASSPDEGAPPNTIYF
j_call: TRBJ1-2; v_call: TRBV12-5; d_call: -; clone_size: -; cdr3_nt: TGTGCTAGTGGTTTGGCCCCCGGAGGGGACGCTAACTATGGCTACACCTTC; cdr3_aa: CASGLAPGGDANYGYTF
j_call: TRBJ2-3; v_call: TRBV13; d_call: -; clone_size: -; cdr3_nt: TGTGCCAGCAGCTTACTCGATACGCAGTATTTT; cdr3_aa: CASSLLDTQYF
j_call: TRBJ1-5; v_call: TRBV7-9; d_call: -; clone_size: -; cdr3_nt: TGTGCCAGCAGCTCCCTCGGGGGGCCGGGCAATCAGCCCCAGCATTTT; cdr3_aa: CASSSLGGPGNQPQHF
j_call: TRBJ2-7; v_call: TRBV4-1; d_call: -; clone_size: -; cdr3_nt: TGCGCCAGCAGCCACTCGGCCTTCGACAGGCCCTACGAGCAGTACTTC; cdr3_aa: CASSHSAFDRPYEQYF
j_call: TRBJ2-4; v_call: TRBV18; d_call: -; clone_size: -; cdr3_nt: TGTGCCAGCTCACCCCCTAGCCCCTTAGCCAAAAACATTCAGTACTTC; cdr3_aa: CASSPPSPLAKNIQYF
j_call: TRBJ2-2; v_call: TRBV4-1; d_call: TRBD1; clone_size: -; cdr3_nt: TGCGCCAGCATGCCGGGACAGGGGTACACCGGGGAGCTGTTTTTT; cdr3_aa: CASMPGQGYTGELFF
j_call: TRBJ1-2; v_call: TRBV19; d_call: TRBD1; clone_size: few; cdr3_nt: TGTGCCAGTAGCGAGCGGGGACAGGGGGCCGGCTACACCTTC; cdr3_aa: CASSERGQGAGYTF
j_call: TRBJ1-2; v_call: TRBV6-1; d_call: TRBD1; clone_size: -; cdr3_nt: TGTGCCAGCAGTGAAGATACAGGGGGCTTAATTGGTGGCTACACCTTC; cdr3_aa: CASSEDTGGLIGGYTF
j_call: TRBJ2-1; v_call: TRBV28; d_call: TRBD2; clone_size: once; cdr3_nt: TGTGCCAGCAGATGGAGCGGGAGCCCCTACAATGAGCAGTTCTTC; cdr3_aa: CASRWSGSPYNEQFF